This T cell receptor beta chain was sequenced for a study of shared clonotypes between healthy human individuals (TCRdb year 2020). Study-wide context: The cohort included three men and a couple of women between 18 and 49 years of age. For each donor, three plates each were used for CD4 naive and CD4 memory, two plates were used for CD8 naive, and one plate was used for CD8 memory. To estimate repertoire size and how much clonotype sharing occurs between individuals, the study deeply sequenced the blood TCR repertoires of five healthy adults. To increase sequencing depth and limit assay-specific biases, different laboratories used diverse techniques to prepare libraries and sequence TCR repertoires. Each donor's leukapheresis produced roughly between roughly 0.85 and 9.5 billion PBMCs. Here is what the overall study found, with its caveats: Larger estimated clonotype richness was generally found for naive subsets than for memory subsets. Compared with non-shared clonotypes, the clonotypes found in all four sorted-subset donors had higher generation probabilities. Sampling was limited to blood, and TCR repertoires in tissue likely differ from TCR repertoires in blood. Sharing across several donors was observed for 4.5% to 6.5% of naive CD4, under 4% of naive CD8, about 2.5% of memory CD4, and about 0.4% of memory CD8 clonotypes. Rarefaction of sorted-subset datasets indicated incomplete sequencing despite the large sequencing depth. Because the study included only a small number of donors, the genetic and exposure-history diversity represented was limited. Based on pairwise subsampling, the degree of clonotype sharing among donors was expected to be affected by sequencing depth.

With respect to this clone: Its cognate antigen has yet to be identified. The sample holds no much larger clone one base away, and base qualities are not on file.

Using the deep immunoSEQ assay, TCR CDR3 regions were amplified from genomic DNA by multiplex PCR. Extracted genomic DNA from each cell subset was distributed evenly across all wells of several immunoSEQ 96-well plates, and each plate was treated as a replicate. For sorted subsets, around 200 ng genomic DNA, equal to some 30,000 T cell genomes, was loaded into each replicate PCR. The purified libraries were quantified using a Qubit 3.0 fluorometer, sized with a Bioanalyzer 2100, and then quantified again using the KAPA Library Quantification kit. Every immunoSEQ 96-well plate was sequenced on a separate single-read 150-cycle Illumina NextSeq 550 flow cell. In the source study's methods: Because the immunoSEQ output held only junctional sequences and lacked quality scores, the filtering could not match the filtering applied to full-length reads. To assign V/J genes and CDR3, sequences were annotated using PyIR, a Python wrapper for IgBLAST v1.9, with IMGT germline references. Any read was removed if the V/J assignment was weak (E-value above 1e-6), the CDR3 was missing, or the read contained stop codons, out-of-frame junctions, or ambiguous translated residues. V3J clonotypes were defined by identical inferred V gene, J gene, and CDR3 amino acid sequence. Percentage overlap between repertoires was calculated by dividing the number of shared unique clonotypes by the size of the smaller repertoire. Three approaches were used to assess repertoire richness: RTK rarefaction, the Chao1 estimator, and Recon v2.1 estimates of unobserved clonotypes. Generation probabilities were computed with OLGA for all TCRbeta clonotypes obtained by the gDNA method from several donors. The clones in this table, taken by TCRdb from immuneACCESS, are in-frame only. Not every clone is retained; where verified, under half of the shortfall comes from an unresolved V gene, and the cause of the rest is unknown. V, J and clone size are those of that table, while D and trimming were read from the DNA. This sample is represented by some 1 million clones; about 74% of them were singletons. Around 1.5% of the sample belongs to the ten largest clones.

Donors were healthy HIV-negative adults with no recently reported acute infections or vaccinations. All donors were Caucasian adults living in Nashville, Tennessee, USA. CD4+ T cells were enriched through magnetic negative selection, after which naive cells were positively selected on CD45RA and the remaining negative fraction served as the memory subset. Blood was obtained by leukapheresis, after which PBMCs were separated by Ficoll-Histopaque density gradient centrifugation and cryopreserved in liquid nitrogen vapor phase. Analytical flow cytometry was used to check the purity and quantity of every magnetically sorted T cell population. From each sorted fraction, genomic DNA was isolated and quantified by UV absorbance on a Nanodrop 2000c. CDR1 and CDR2, looked up from the germline V gene, are MNHNS and SASEGT. A distance of 10 bases separates the germline ends of V and J, which lose 6 bases and 2 bases respectively. The CDR3 runs 14 residues from the cysteine to the phenylalanine. The retained sequence is limited to the CDR3, 42 bases, with the frame set at the first base.

This clonotype originated in a man between 18 and 35 years old in good health. The sequence joins TRBV6-1 to TRBJ1-4; TRBD1 is possibly the D segment (5 matching bases). Sequencing was done on a sample of memory CD4+ T cells sorted from blood. What the cell subset or site label conveys for this sample: CD45RA-negative fraction. The CDR3 has the sequence CASSLQATNEKLFF. The DNA sequence is as follows: TGTGCCAGCAGCCTACAGGCCACTAATGAAAAACTGTTTTTT.